This T cell receptor beta chain was sequenced during a study of identifying expanded T cells in peripheral blood. No infections or other immune events were documented during collection. The table came from immunoSEQ multiplex PCR; TCRdb's copy has only in-frame clones and leaves some out. Of 50,000 to 65,000 clones in the sample, over 80% were seen once. The CDR3 is 13 residues long. CDR1 and CDR2 (germline): MGHRA, YSYEKL. V gave up 0 bases and J gave up 7 bases, with 9 bases separating them. Note on this clone: Its specificity is unknown.

General study results and limits: Across healthy donors, higher total template counts meant significantly greater roughly 2-week count variance.

The sequence came from a person aged 18 to 69 in good health. The sequenced material came from blood. The gene calls are TRBV4-1 and TRBJ2-5; D is unresolved. CDR3 region: CASSQEGWGTQYF. For the CDR3, the DNA is TGCGCCAGCAGCCAAGAGGGGTGGGGGACCCAGTACTTC.